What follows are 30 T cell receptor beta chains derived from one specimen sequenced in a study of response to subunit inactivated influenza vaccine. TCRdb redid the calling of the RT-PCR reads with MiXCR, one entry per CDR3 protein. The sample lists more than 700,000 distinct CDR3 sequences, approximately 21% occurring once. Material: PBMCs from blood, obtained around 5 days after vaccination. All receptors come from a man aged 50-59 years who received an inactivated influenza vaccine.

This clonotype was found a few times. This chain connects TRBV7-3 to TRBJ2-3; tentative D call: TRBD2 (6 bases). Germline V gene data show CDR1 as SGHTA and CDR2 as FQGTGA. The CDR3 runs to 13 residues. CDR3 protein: CASGGLSTDTQYF. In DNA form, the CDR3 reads TGTGCATCTGGGGGACTTAGCACAGATACGCAGTATTTT.

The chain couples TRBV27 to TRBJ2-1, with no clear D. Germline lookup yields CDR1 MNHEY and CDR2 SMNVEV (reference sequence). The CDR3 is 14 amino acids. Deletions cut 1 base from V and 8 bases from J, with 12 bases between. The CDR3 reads CASSLYGLLDEQFF. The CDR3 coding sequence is TGTGCCAGCAGTTTATACGGGCTATTGGATGAGCAGTTCTTC.

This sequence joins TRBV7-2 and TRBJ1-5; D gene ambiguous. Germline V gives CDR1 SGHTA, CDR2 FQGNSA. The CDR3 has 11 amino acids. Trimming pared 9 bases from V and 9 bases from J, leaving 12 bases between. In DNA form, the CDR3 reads TGTGCCAGTGCCAACAGTGGGCCCCAGCATTTT. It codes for CASANSGPQHF.

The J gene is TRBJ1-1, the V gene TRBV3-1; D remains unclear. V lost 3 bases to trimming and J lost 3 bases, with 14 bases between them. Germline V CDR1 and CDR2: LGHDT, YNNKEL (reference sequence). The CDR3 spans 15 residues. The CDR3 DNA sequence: TGTGCCAGCAGCCACGGCCCAGGCACGGACACTGAAGCTTTCTTT. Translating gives CASSHGPGTDTEAFF.

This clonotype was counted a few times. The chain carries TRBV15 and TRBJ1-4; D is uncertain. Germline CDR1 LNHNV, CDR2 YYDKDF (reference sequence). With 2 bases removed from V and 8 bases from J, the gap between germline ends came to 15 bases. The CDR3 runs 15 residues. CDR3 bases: TGTGCCACCAGCAGACTAGGGAGCGGAGGGGAAAAACTGTTTTTT. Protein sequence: CATSRLGSGGEKLFF.

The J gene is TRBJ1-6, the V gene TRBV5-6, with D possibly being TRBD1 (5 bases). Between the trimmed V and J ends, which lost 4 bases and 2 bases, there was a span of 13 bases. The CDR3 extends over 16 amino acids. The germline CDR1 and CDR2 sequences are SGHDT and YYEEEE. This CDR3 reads CASSATRVAYNSPLHF. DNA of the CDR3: TGTGCCAGCAGCGCTACCAGGGTAGCCTATAATTCACCCCTCCACTTT.

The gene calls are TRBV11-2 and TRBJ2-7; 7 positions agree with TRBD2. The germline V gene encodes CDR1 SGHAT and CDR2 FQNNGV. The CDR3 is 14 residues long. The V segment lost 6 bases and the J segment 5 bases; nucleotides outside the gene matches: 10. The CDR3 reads CASRDYGGVHEQYF. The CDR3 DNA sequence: TGTGCCAGCAGGGACTATGGGGGGGTCCACGAGCAGTACTTC. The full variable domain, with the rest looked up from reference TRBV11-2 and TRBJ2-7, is EAGVAQSPRYKIIEKRQSVAFWCNPISGHATLYWYQQILGQGPKLLIQFQNNGVVDDSQLPKDRFSAERLKGVDSTLKIQPAKLEDSAVYLCASRDYGGVHEQYFGPGTRLTVT.

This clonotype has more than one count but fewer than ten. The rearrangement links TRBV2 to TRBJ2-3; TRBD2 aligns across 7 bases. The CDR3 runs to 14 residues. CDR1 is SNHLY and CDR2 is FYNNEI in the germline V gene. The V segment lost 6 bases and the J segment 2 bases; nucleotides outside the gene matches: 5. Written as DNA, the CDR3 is TGTGCCAGCAGGGGACTACAAGACACAGATACGCAGTATTTT. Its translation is CASRGLQDTDTQYF.

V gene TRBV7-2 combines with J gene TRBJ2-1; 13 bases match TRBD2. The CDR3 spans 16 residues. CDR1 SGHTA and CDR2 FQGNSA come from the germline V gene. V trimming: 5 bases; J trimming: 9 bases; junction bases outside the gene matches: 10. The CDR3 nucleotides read TGTGCCAGCAGCACCCCGAGGGGACTAGCGGGGATTGAGCAGTTCTTC. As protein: CASSTPRGLAGIEQFF.

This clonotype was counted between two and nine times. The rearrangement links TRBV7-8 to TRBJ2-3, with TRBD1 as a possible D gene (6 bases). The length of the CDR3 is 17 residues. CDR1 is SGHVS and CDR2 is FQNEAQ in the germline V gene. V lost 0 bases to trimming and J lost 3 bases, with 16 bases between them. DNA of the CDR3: TGTGCCAGCAGCTTAGCATTAGGTCAGGGGATAACAGATACGCAGTATTTT. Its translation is CASSLALGQGITDTQYF.

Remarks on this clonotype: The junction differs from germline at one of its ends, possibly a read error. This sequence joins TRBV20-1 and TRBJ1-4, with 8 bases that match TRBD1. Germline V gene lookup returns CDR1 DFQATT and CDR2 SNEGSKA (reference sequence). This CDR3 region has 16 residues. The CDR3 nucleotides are TGCTGTGCTACGGGGGGCAGGGGGCTACCTAATGAAAAACTGTTTTTT. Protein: CCATGGRGLPNEKLFF.

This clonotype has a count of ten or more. The CDR3 sequence is CASSYPPGDTQYF. The CDR3 DNA follows: TGTGCCAGCAGTTATCCCCCGGGAGATACGCAGTATTTT. This chain links TRBV12-3 or TRBV12-4 with TRBJ2-3; the D is unclear. Trimming cost V 4 bases and J 5 bases, with 10 bases left between them. CDR3 size: 13 residues.

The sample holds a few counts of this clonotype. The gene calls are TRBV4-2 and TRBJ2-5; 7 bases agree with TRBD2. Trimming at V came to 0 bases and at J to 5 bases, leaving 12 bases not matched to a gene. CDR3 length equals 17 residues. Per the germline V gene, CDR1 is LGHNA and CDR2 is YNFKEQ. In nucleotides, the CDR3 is TGTGCCAGCAGCCAAGATTGGAGCGGGGTATCGGGGGAGACCCAGTACTTC. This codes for CASSQDWSGVSGETQYF.

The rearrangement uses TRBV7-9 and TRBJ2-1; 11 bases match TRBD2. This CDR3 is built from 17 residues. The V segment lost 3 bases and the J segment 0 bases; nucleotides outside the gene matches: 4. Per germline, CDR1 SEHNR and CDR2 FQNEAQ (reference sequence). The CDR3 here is CASSFTSGSPSYNEQFF. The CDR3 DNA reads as TGTGCCAGCAGCTTCACTAGCGGGAGCCCCTCCTACAATGAGCAGTTCTTC. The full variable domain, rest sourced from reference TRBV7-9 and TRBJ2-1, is DTGVSQNPRHKITKRGQNVTFRCDPISEHNRLYWYRQTLGQGPEFLTYFQNEAQLEKSRLLSDRFSAERPKGSFSTLEIQRTEQGDSAMYLCASSFTSGSPSYNEQFFGPGTRLTVL.

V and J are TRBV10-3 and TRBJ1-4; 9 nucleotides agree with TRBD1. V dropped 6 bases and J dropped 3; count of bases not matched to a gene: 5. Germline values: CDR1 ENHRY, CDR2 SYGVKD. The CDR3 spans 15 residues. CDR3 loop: CAISQRTGANEKLFF. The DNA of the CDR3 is TGTGCCATCAGCCAACGGACAGGGGCTAATGAAAAACTGTTTTTT.

The CDR3 nucleotides are TGTGCCTCGGGACTAGCGGAACCTCCCTCCTACGAGCAGTACTTC. The encoded protein is CASGLAEPPSYEQYF. This chain uses TRBV27 with TRBJ2-7; 11 nucleotides align to TRBD2. J lost 0 bases, V lost 11 bases, and 9 bases had no gene match. This CDR3 spans 15 amino acids. Looked up from germline, CDR1 is MNHEY and CDR2 is SMNVEV (reference sequence).

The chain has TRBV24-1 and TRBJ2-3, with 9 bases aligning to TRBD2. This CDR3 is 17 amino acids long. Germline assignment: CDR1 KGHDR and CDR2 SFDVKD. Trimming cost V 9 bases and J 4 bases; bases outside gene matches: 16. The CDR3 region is CATSPGRGGWYADTQYF. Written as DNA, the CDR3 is TGTGCCACCTCCCCCGGGCGGGGGGGCTGGTATGCAGATACGCAGTATTTT.

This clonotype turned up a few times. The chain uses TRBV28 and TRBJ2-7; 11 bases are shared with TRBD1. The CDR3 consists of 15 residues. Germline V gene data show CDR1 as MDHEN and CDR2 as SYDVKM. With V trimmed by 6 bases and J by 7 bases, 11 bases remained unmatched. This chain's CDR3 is CASSQPGQGAGEQYF. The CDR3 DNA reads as TGTGCCAGCAGCCAACCCGGACAGGGGGCAGGAGAGCAGTACTTC.

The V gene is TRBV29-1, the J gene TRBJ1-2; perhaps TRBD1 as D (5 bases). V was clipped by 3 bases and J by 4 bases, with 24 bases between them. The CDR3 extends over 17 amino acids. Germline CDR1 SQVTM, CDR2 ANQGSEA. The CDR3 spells CSVDLAGPPSGGYGYTF. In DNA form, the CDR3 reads TGCAGCGTTGACTTAGCGGGACCCCCCTCCGGAGGCTATGGCTACACCTTC.

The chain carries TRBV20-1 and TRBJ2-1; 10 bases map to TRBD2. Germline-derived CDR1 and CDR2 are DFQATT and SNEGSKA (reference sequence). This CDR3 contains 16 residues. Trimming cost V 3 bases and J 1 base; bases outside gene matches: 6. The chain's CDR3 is CSASPSGSLSYNEQFF. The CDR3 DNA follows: TGCAGTGCTAGCCCTAGCGGGAGTTTGTCCTACAATGAGCAGTTCTTC.

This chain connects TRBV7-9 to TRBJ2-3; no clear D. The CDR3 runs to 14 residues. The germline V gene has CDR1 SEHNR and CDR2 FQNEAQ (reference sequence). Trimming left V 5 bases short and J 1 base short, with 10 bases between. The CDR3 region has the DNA TGTGCCAGCAGCCCCAGGATCGGCACAGATACGCAGTATTTT. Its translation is CASSPRIGTDTQYF.

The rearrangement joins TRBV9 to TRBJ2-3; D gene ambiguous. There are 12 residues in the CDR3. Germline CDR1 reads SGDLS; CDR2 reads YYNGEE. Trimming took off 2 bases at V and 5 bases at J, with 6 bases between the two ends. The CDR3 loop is CASSVQLDTQYF. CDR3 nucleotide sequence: TGTGCCAGCAGCGTCCAGTTAGATACGCAGTATTTT.

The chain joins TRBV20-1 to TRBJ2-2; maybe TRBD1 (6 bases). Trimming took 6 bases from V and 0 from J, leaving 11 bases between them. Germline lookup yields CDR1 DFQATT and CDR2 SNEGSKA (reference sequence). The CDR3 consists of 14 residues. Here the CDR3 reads CSASGTTNTGELFF. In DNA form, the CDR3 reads TGCAGTGCGTCCGGGACAACGAACACCGGGGAGCTGTTTTTT.

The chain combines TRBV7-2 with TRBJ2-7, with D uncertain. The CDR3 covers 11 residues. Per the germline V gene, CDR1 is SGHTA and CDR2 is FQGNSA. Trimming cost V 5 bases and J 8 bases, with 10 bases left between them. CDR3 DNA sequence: TGTGCCAGCAGCGCCAGCCGTCAGCAGTACTTC. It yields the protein CASSASRQQYF.

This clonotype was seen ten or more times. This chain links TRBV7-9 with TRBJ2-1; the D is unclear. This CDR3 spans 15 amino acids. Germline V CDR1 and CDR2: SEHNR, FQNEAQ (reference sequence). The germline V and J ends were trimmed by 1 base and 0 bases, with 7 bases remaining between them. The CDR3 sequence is CASSLGFNSYNEQFF. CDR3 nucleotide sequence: TGTGCCAGCAGCTTAGGCTTCAACTCCTACAATGAGCAGTTCTTC.

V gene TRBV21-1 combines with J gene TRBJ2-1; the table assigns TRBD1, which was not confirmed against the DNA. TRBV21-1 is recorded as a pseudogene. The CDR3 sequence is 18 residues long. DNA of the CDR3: TGTGCCAGCAGCACCGACCCGGGACAGGGACCCTTCTACAATGAGCAGTTCTTC. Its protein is CASSTDPGQGPFYNEQFF.

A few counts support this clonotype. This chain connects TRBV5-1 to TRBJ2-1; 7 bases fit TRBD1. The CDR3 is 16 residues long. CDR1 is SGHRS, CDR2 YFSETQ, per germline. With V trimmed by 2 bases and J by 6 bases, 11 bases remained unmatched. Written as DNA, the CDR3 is TGCGCCAGCAGCTTCACCGCGACAGGGTACCCCAATGAGCAGTTCTTC. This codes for CASSFTATGYPNEQFF.

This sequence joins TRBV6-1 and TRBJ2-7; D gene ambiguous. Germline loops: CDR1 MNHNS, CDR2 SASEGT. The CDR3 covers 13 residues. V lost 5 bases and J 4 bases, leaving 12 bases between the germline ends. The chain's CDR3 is CASSPATSYEQYF. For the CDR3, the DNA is TGTGCCAGCAGTCCCGCGACCTCTTACGAGCAGTACTTC.

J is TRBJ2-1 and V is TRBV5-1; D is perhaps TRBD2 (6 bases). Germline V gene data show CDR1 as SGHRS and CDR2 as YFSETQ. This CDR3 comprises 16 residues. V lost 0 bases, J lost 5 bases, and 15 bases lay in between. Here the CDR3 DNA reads TGCGCCAGCAGCTTGGGAACTGCGGAGGGAAACAATGAGCAGTTCTTC. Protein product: CASSLGTAEGNNEQFF.

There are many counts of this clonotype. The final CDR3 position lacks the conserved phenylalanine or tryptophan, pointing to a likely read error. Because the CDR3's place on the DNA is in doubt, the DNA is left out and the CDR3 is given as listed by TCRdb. CDR3 region: CSARPPNGDTPLV. V and J are TRBV20-1 and TRBJ1-4; TRBD1, the table's D call, lacks a check against the DNA. The CDR3 is 13 residues long, counting both termini. Germline V gene sequence: CDR1 DFQATT, CDR2 SNEGSKA (reference sequence).